The present T cell receptor beta chain was sequenced within a study of OX40 agonist ivuxolimab in advanced cancers. On the study more broadly: Patient treatment consisted of intravenous ivuxolimab administration every 2 weeks at 0.01 to 10 mg/kg. Patients enrolled in dose escalation were diagnosed with hepatocellular carcinoma, melanoma, renal cell or head and neck cancer. 40% to 50% of patients had received prior checkpoint inhibitor therapy. Study observations and caveats: CD4+ and CD8+ blood T cells expanded clonally by week 6 at 0.1 to 3.0 mg/kg.

To note about this clone: Its cognate antigen is unknown.

This CDR3 spans 16 amino acids. Here immunoSEQ multiplex PCR was the method, and the copy in TCRdb shows in-frame clones only, minus some. The repertoire holds about 54,000 clones, with almost 85% as singletons. This chain joins TRBV7-5 and TRBJ1-2. TRBV7-5 is a known pseudogene. The source material was CD4+ or CD8+ T cells sorted from blood, sampled in a trial of the OX40 agonist ivuxolimab. The receptor was derived from an adult with an advanced solid tumor such as melanoma, head and neck, liver or kidney cancer. CDR3 sequence (DNA): TGTGCCAGAAGCCCCATGGGGGGGACATCCAACTATGGCTACACCTTC. Its translation is CARSPMGGTSNYGYTF.